This T cell receptor (beta chain) was observed in a study of graft-versus-host responses after intestinal transplantation listed by TCRdb under 2021. Concerning the study at large: Recipients received multivisceral, liver-intestinal, or isolated intestinal transplants. Every recipient was given anti-thymocyte globulin induction, then maintenance tacrolimus and steroids for roughly 3 years. Graft-versus-host and host-versus-graft alloreactive T cell clones were tracked in the graft, circulation and bone marrow after intestinal transplantation using bulk TCR-beta CDR3 sequencing. Alloreactive clones were identified by sequencing pre-transplant mixed lymphocyte reaction products and comparing them with unstimulated pre-transplant donor and recipient T cells. Of the 20 to 25 intestinal transplant recipients enrolled in the cohort, one of whom was a retransplant, a few patients without pretransplant specimens were excluded. Donor T cell macrochimerism was defined as a peak of at least 4% donor T cells among recipient peripheral blood mononuclear cells. Samples from a few later patients were sequenced in-house on an Illumina MiSeq with MiXCR processing rather than by the commercial service.

The library came from the immunoSEQ multiplex PCR assay. In most patients, genomic DNA was isolated using the Qiagen DNeasy Blood and Tissue Kit and sent frozen to Adaptive Biotechnologies for TCR sequencing. For most patients, high-throughput TCR-beta CDR3 sequencing of genomic DNA was performed by Adaptive Biotechnologies. The study's own analysis went as follows. TCR sequencing data were retrieved from Adaptive's ImmunoSEQ software for about 17 patients, whereas three other patients were processed with MiXCR and VDJtools. To correct CD4 versus CD8 sorting errors, sequences present in both subsets at a frequency ratio below 5:1 were removed. Because the origin of CDR3 nucleotide sequences shared between donor and recipient could not be assigned, those sequences were removed. To be classed as alloreactive, a clone needed at least 2-fold expansion over unstimulated cells and a minimum CFSE-low frequency of 0.002% (template counts) or 0.001% (read counts). Clones were considered mappable if detected in sequenced pre-transplant spleen, lymph node, or MLR CFSE-low populations of the donor or recipient. The cumulative frequency of alloreactive clones was calculated as a percentage of all sequences, weighted by copy number. Held by TCRdb, this immuneACCESS table contains in-frame sequences only and omits some clones. Under half of the omission traces to an unresolved V gene where checked; the cause of the rest is unknown. D and trimming come from the DNA, and the V and J calls and clone size come from that table. The sample table holds about 66,000 clones, of which about nine tenths were seen once. In total, the top ten clones hold about 1.3% of the sample.

CDR1 and CDR2 were assigned from the germline V gene (reference sequence) as MNHEY and SMNVEV. The CDR3 goes from the cysteine to the phenylalanine over 14 residues. Only the CDR3 portion is preserved as DNA: 42 bases, with reading frame beginning at the first base. V is cut back by 3 bases and J by 2 bases, with 3 bases in the junction unmatched. As concerns this clone: Its antigen specificity is not known. No qualities accompany the bases; no much larger clone lies one base away.

General study outcomes and caveats: Early after transplant, declines in HvG clones were associated with peak levels of circulating GvH clones. In patients with donor T cell macrochimerism, the allografts had high GvH to HvG T cell clonal ratios. GvH clones were found in recipient bone marrow, and some of the GvH clones appeared earlier in ileal mucosa or blood, which is consistent with an intestinal mucosal origin. Conclusions were limited by the relatively low number and heterogeneity of intestinal transplant patients.

In light of the paper, this sample's time point label describes: cells obtained before transplantation from donor or recipient. CD3+CD4+ and CD3+CD8+ populations were FACS-sorted from unstimulated pre-transplant donor and recipient cells taken from spleen or lymph nodes. This receptor was obtained from a human donor who received an intestinal transplant. Here the sequenced sample was unstimulated CD8+ T cells sorted from spleen or lymph node cells, taken before intestinal transplant. The rearrangement joined TRBV27 to TRBJ2-7, and TRBD1 matches 8 of the central bases. The DNA is TGTGCCAGCAGTTTTGGCAGGGGGCCCTACGAGCAGTACTTC. This translates into CASSFGRGPYEQYF.